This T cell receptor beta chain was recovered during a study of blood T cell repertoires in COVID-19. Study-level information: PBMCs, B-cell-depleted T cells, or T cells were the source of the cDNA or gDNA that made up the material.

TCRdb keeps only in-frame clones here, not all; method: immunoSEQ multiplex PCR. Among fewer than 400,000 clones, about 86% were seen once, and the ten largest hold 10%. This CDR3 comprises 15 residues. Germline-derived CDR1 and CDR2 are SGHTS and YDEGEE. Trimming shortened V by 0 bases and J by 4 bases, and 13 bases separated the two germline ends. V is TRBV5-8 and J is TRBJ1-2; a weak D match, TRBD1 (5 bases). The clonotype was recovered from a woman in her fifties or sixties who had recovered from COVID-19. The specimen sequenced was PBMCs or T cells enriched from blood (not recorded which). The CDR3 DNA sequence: TGTGCCAGCAGCTTGGGGACACCAACGTCCTATGGCTACACCTTC. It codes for CASSLGTPTSYGYTF.